The subject of this entry is one T cell receptor beta chain. V lost 7 bases to trimming and J lost 0 bases, with 19 bases between them. The CDR3 spans 16 residues. Germline-derived CDR1 and CDR2 are SGHDT and YYEEEE. This specimen belongs to a study of blood T cell repertoires in COVID-19. The overall study: The samples span acute and convalescent COVID-19 from the United States, Italy and Spain. The analysed material was cDNA or gDNA that came from T cells, B-cell-depleted T cells, or PBMCs.

Donors in Cohort 3 counted as recovered after two negative PCRs, clearance, or symptom resolution. In the authors' methods: How many nucleated cells were present was estimated from reference gene primer amplification. Only in-frame clones appear in the TCRdb table, and some are missing; sequencing was by immunoSEQ multiplex PCR. The V and J calls and clone size are taken from that table; D and trimming were inferred from the DNA. In the table there are 150,000 to 200,000 clones, 70% to 80% of which are singletons. The source of this sequence is a woman between 45 and 60 years old who had recovered from COVID-19. V and J are TRBV5-6 and TRBJ1-1; D unclear. Sequenced sample: PBMCs or T cells enriched from blood (not recorded which). Here the CDR3 reads CASRLRYGEMNTEAFF. The CDR3 nucleotides are TGTGCCAGCCGTCTTCGTTATGGAGAGATGAACACTGAAGCTTTCTTT.